This entry is about one T cell receptor beta chain. The protocol was immunoSEQ multiplex PCR, while the TCRdb copy is restricted to in-frame clones and leaves out a portion. Here the sample spans approximately 100,000 clones, over 75% being singletons. The data originate from a study of T cell responses to AZD1222 COVID-19 vaccine. Whole-study context: Both about-4-week and about-12-week second-dose recipients were combined.

The TCR was taken from an adult in good health. Sample: peripheral blood, taken on day 0 of AZD1222 vaccination.

CDR3 nucleotide sequence: TGCAGCGCTGCAGGACACAATGAGCAGTTCTTC. Translated: CSAAGHNEQFF. V is TRBV29-1 and J is TRBJ2-1; D unresolved. Germline CDR1 reads SQVTM; CDR2 reads ANQGSEA. V lost 7 bases to trimming and J lost 5 bases, with 9 bases between them. CDR3 length equals 11 residues.